This passage covers 16 T cell receptor beta chains from one sample sequenced in a study of blood T cell repertoires in COVID-19. Sequencing used immunoSEQ multiplex PCR; TCRdb keeps in-frame clones, though not all of them. The table records over 200,000 clones, around 90% of them present only once. The sample consisted of peripheral blood. The receptors derive from a man between 60 and 70 years old who had recovered from COVID-19.

The V call is TRBV20-1, the J call TRBJ1-1; D call uncertain. The length of the CDR3 is 11 residues. The germline gives CDR1 DFQATT, CDR2 SNEGSKA (reference sequence). Trimming removed 5 bases at V and 6 bases at J, with 10 bases between. DNA of the CDR3: TGCAGTGCTTTTAAATCTCCTGAAGCTTTCTTT. Its translation: CSAFKSPEAFF.

This rearrangement joins TRBV28 to TRBJ1-1; 8 bases are a match to TRBD1. This CDR3 has 15 amino acids. V shed 3 bases and J 4 bases; nucleotides not matched to a gene: 7. Germline V gene data show CDR1 as MDHEN and CDR2 as SYDVKM. The CDR3: CASSFRGPGSTEAFF. In DNA form, the CDR3 reads TGTGCCAGCAGTTTCAGGGGGCCCGGGAGCACTGAAGCTTTCTTT.

This chain connects TRBV5-4 to TRBJ2-7, with 8 bases lining up with TRBD2. With V trimmed by 0 bases and J by 6 bases, 14 bases remained unmatched. This CDR3 has 17 residues. Per the germline V gene, CDR1 is SGHNT and CDR2 is YYREEE (reference sequence). The CDR3 here is CASSLGTSGGLGLEQYF. In nucleotides, the CDR3 is TGTGCCAGCAGCTTGGGGACCAGCGGGGGCTTGGGCCTCGAGCAGTACTTC.

This rearrangement joins TRBV29-1 to TRBJ1-1; maybe TRBD1 (6 bases). The CDR3 is made up of 15 amino acids. Germline V CDR1 and CDR2: SQVTM, ANQGSEA. V lost 3 bases and J 3 bases, leaving 17 bases between the germline ends. CDR3 amino acids: CSVEGRGALYTEAFF. The CDR3 DNA reads as TGCAGCGTTGAGGGCAGGGGCGCCCTCTACACTGAAGCTTTCTTT.

The J gene is TRBJ2-2, the V gene TRBV29-1; 8 bases are shared with TRBD2. The germline V gene has CDR1 SQVTM and CDR2 ANQGSEA. The CDR3 is made up of 16 amino acids. The ends lost 5 bases at V and 1 base at J; junction bases unmatched: 9. The CDR3 bases are TGCAGCGTTAGAACGGCGCGGGGGGTGAACACCGGGGAGCTGTTTTTT. The encoded protein is CSVRTARGVNTGELFF.

The CDR3 is CASRPWTTRGEKLFF. In nucleotides, the CDR3 is TGTGCCAGCAGGCCATGGACAACCAGGGGTGAAAAACTGTTTTTT. The chain carries TRBV28 and TRBJ1-4; D perhaps matches TRBD1 (6 bases). The germline V gene encodes CDR1 MDHEN and CDR2 SYDVKM. This CDR3 contains 15 residues. Trimming left V 6 bases short and J 7 bases short, with 18 bases between.

The chain recombines TRBV28 with TRBJ1-5, with 9 bases identical to TRBD1. V shed 5 bases and J 1 base; nucleotides not matched to a gene: 3. CDR3 length equals 15 residues. Germline CDR1 MDHEN, CDR2 SYDVKM. The CDR3, as DNA: TGTGCCAGCAGTCAAACAGGGGGCAGCAATCAGCCCCAGCATTTT. As protein: CASSQTGGSNQPQHF.

V and J are TRBV11-2 and TRBJ2-4, with D perhaps given as TRBD1 or TRBD2 (5 bases each). With 5 bases removed from V and 1 base from J, the gap between germline ends came to 9 bases. There are 14 residues in the CDR3. Germline V gene data show CDR1 as SGHAT and CDR2 as FQNNGV. CDR3 loop: CASSIGEAKNIQYF. For the CDR3, the DNA is TGTGCCAGCAGCATAGGGGAGGCCAAAAACATTCAGTACTTC.

J is TRBJ1-2 and V is TRBV4-1; D remains unclear. V dropped 6 bases and J dropped 4 bases, with 21 bases sitting between them. Germline V lookup: CDR1 MGHRA, CDR2 YSYEKL. CDR3 length: 16 amino acids. The CDR3 DNA follows: TGCGCCAGCAGTGAGGAGAACGTGTTGGGAGGCTATGGCTACACCTTC. Amino acids: CASSEENVLGGYGYTF.

This chain joins TRBV9 and TRBJ2-3; D perhaps matches TRBD2 (6 bases). Germline V gene data show CDR1 as SGDLS and CDR2 as YYNGEE. The CDR3 is 16 residues long. Trimming pared 0 bases from V and 0 bases from J, leaving 11 bases between. The CDR3 coding sequence is TGTGCCAGCAGCGTAGGTCTCGGGACTAGCACAGATACGCAGTATTTT. Encoded protein: CASSVGLGTSTDTQYF.

The chain uses TRBV4-2 and TRBJ2-7; TRBD2 matches at 12 bases. The V gene end was trimmed by 3 bases and the J gene end by 4 bases; junction bases not matched to a gene: 4. Germline values: CDR1 LGHNA, CDR2 YNFKEQ. The CDR3 totals 15 residues. DNA of the CDR3: TGTGCCAGCAGCCACCTAGCGGGGGGGAAATACGAGCAGTACTTC. Encoded protein: CASSHLAGGKYEQYF.

The CDR3 DNA is TGTGCCTGGACACAGGGCACTAATGAAAAACTGTTTTTT. Its translation is CAWTQGTNEKLFF. The chain recombines TRBV30 with TRBJ1-4; TRBD1 is a possible D gene (6 bases). The CDR3 length is 13 residues. The germline V gene has CDR1 GTSNPN and CDR2 SVGIG (reference sequence). Trimming removed 4 bases at V and 2 bases at J, with 8 bases between.

This rearrangement joins TRBV2 to TRBJ2-3; 10 bases are a match to TRBD2. In germline, CDR1 is SNHLY, CDR2 FYNNEI. The CDR3 runs to 15 residues. Trimming cost V 8 bases and J 8 bases; bases outside gene matches: 13. The CDR3 sequence is CASGKGAGGDSTQYF. The DNA of the CDR3 is TGTGCCAGCGGTAAAGGAGCGGGGGGGGACAGTACGCAGTATTTT.

This clone is a singleton in its sample. The rearrangement links TRBV5-1 to TRBJ2-1; TRBD2 aligns across 11 bases. V trimming: 0 bases; J trimming: 2 bases; junction bases outside the gene matches: 10. Germline V lookup: CDR1 SGHRS, CDR2 YFSETQ. This CDR3 contains 19 residues. The CDR3 region has the DNA TGCGCCAGCAGCTTGGCCGGAACTAGCGGGAGAACCCCCTACAATGAGCAGTTCTTC. It codes for CASSLAGTSGRTPYNEQFF.

The chain is built from TRBV5-1 and TRBJ2-7, with 9 bases lining up with TRBD2. The CDR3 contains 15 residues. Germline lookup yields CDR1 SGHRS and CDR2 YFSETQ. V trimming: 1 base; J trimming: 5 bases; junction bases outside the gene matches: 7. DNA of the CDR3: TGCGCCAGCAGCTTGCAGACTAGCGGTTGGGACGAGCAGTACTTC. This codes for CASSLQTSGWDEQYF.

The chain joins TRBV28 to TRBJ2-7; possible D gene TRBD2, 6 bases. The V end lost 5 bases, the J end lost 7 bases, and 15 bases lay between the germline ends. The CDR3 sequence is 13 residues long. The V gene's germline CDR1 is MDHEN and CDR2 SYDVKM. The CDR3 DNA follows: TGTGCCAGCAGTCAAGGGAGGAAAGGTGAGCAGTACTTC. Amino acids: CASSQGRKGEQYF. Drawing the rest from reference TRBV28 and TRBJ2-7, the complete variable domain is DVKVTQSSRYLVKRTGEKVFLECVQDMDHENMFWYRQDPGLGLRLIYFSYDVKMKEKGDIPEGYSVSREKKERFSLILESASTNQTSMYLCASSQGRKGEQYFGPGTRLTVT.